This T cell receptor (beta chain) was sequenced for a study of cytomegalovirus exposure and HLA in healthy donors. Across the whole study: When 300 to 500 donors were genotyped, around 77% of them were found to fall in the Caucasian-associated ancestry cluster. Study conclusions and caveats: Among CMV-associated TCR beta chains, most appeared HLA-restricted in a later analysis.

The primer mix had 60 Vbeta and 13 Jbeta primers. Clones were read by immunoSEQ multiplex PCR, and TCRdb kept only the in-frame ones, dropping some. Of about 240,000 clones in the sample, around 80% were seen once. Trimming cost V 4 bases and J 0 bases; bases outside gene matches: 7. Looked up from germline, CDR1 is SGHRS and CDR2 is YFSETQ. The CDR3 sequence is 16 residues long. Notes on this clone: Its antigen is currently unknown.

Sequencing was carried out using PBMCs. The receptor was isolated from a woman aged 55 to 70 in good health and CMV-seropositive. The genes are TRBV5-1 and TRBJ2-3; the match to TRBD1 covers 8 bases. The CDR3 loop is CASSSRQGSSTDTQYF. The CDR3 DNA is TGCGCCAGCAGCAGCAGACAGGGGTCTAGCACAGATACGCAGTATTTT.